The clone carrying this TCR beta chain was seen ten or more times. Its specificity is not known. The CDR3 sequence is 15 residues long. V trimming: 2 bases; J trimming: 3 bases; junction bases outside the gene matches: 2. Germline-derived CDR1 and CDR2 are SEHNR and FQNEAQ (reference sequence). TCRdb called the 5' RACE reads again in MiXCR, with one record for every CDR3 protein. The profile shows 90,000 to 100,000 distinct CDR3 sequences, roughly 8.3% of them singletons. This entry is derived from a study of CD8 T cells in ankylosing spondylitis. Findings and caveats of the study: For ankylosing spondylitis blood, a TCR beta motif of about 8 highly homologous variants appeared characteristic.

Material for sequencing was blood, either unsorted or a sorted T cell fraction (not recorded which). This chain joins TRBV7-9 and TRBJ2-3; 10 bases are a match to TRBD2. This sequence was found in a male donor with ankylosing spondylitis or in good health (not recorded which). CDR3: CASSLLAGATDTQYF. CDR3 coding DNA: TGTGCCAGCAGCTTACTAGCGGGAGCGACAGATACGCAGTATTTT.